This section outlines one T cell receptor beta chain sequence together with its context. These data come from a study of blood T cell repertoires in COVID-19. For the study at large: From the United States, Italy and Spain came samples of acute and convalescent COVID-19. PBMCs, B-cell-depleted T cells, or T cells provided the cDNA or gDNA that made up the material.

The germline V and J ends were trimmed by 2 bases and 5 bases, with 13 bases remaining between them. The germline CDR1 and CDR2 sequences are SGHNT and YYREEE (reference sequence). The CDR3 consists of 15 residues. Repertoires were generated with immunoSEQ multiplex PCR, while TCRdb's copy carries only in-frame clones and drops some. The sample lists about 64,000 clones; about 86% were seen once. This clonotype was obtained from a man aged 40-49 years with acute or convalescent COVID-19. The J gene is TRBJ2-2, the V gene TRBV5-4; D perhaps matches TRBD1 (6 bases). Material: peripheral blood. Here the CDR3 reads CASSLGRGETGELFF. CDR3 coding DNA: TGTGCCAGCAGCTTAGGCAGGGGAGAGACCGGGGAGCTGTTTTTT.